These 25 T cell receptor beta chains originate from one sample sequenced in a study of OX40 agonist ivuxolimab in advanced cancers. The library was produced with the immunoSEQ multiplex PCR assay. Drawn from immuneACCESS, this table holds only the in-frame rearrangements with V and J called that TCRdb kept. Clones are partly lost; checked studies trace under half to an unresolved V gene and leave the rest unexplained. This sample holds under 50,000 clones; roughly 89% were observed only once. The ten largest account for roughly 30% of the sample. Sequenced material: CD4+ or CD8+ T cells sorted from blood, taken in a trial of the OX40 agonist ivuxolimab. The receptors were sampled from an adult with an advanced solid tumor such as melanoma, head and neck, liver or kidney cancer.

CDR3 region: CASSPCEQYF. The DNA of the CDR3 is TGTGCCAGCTCACCCTGCGAGCAGTACTTC. This sequence joins TRBV18 and TRBJ2-7; unclear D gene. This CDR3 contains 10 residues. Germline V lookup: CDR1 KGHSH, CDR2 LQKENI. V was pared by 3 bases and J by 6 bases, with 3 bases between.

CDR3 bases: TGTGCCAGCAGCTCCAGGACAGATTCCAATCAGCCCCAGCATTTT. It yields the protein CASSSRTDSNQPQHF. The chain has TRBV13 and TRBJ1-5, with TRBD1 as a possible D gene (6 bases). The CDR3 loop spans 15 amino acids. Trimming stripped 4 bases from V and 3 bases from J, with 13 bases between. Germline V gene sequence: CDR1 PRHDT, CDR2 FYEKMQ (reference sequence).

The V call is TRBV5-1, the J call TRBJ2-5, with D possibly being TRBD1 (5 bases). V was shortened by 4 bases and J by 5 bases, with 15 bases between the two germline ends. This CDR3 has 14 residues. Germline V CDR1 and CDR2: SGHRS, YFSETQ. The CDR3 DNA reads TGCGCCAGCAGCCCTTCAGGGTTTCGCGAGACCCAGTACTTC. This codes for CASSPSGFRETQYF.

This chain joins TRBV5-6 and TRBJ2-1; TRBD2 matches at 14 bases. With 0 bases clipped from V and 10 bases from J, the junction kept 9 bases outside the gene matches. Germline CDR1 is SGHDT and CDR2 is YYEEEE. The CDR3 covers 17 residues. CDR3 protein: CASSLEATSGRAGEQFF. CDR3 DNA: TGTGCCAGCAGCTTGGAAGCGACTAGCGGGAGGGCAGGGGAGCAGTTCTTC.

The CDR3 DNA reads as TGTGCCAGCAGTTTAGGCCTCACGCAGTATTTT. This codes for CASSLGLTQYF. The chain is built from TRBV27 and TRBJ2-3; D ambiguous. Germline V gene sequence: CDR1 MNHEY, CDR2 SMNVEV (reference sequence). The CDR3 length is 11 residues. Trimming stripped 2 bases from V and 9 bases from J, with 6 bases between.

The rearrangement joins TRBV27 to TRBJ1-5; the D gene is possibly TRBD1 (6 bases). The CDR3 length is 16 residues. Per the germline V gene, CDR1 is MNHEY and CDR2 is SMNVEV (reference sequence). The germline V and J ends were trimmed by 5 bases and 0 bases, with 14 bases remaining between them. CDR3 amino acids: CASSPGGRNSNQPQHF. CDR3 bases: TGTGCCAGCAGTCCGGGGGGCCGGAATAGCAATCAGCCCCAGCATTTT.

The chain employs TRBV6-5 and TRBJ2-5, with TRBD1 as a possible D gene (6 bases). CDR3 size: 16 residues. From germline, CDR1 is MNHEY and CDR2 SVGAGI. Trimming stripped 1 base from V and 1 base from J, with 13 bases between. In DNA, the CDR3 is TGTGCCAGCAGTTACTTTCACCTGGACAGCCAAGAGACCCAGTACTTC. It yields the protein CASSYFHLDSQETQYF.

The chain couples TRBV10-3 to TRBJ2-5, with 8 bases lining up with TRBD2. J was trimmed by 1 base and V by 1 base; bases with no gene match: 5. The CDR3 spans 16 residues. From germline, CDR1 is ENHRY and CDR2 SYGVKD. The CDR3 reads CAISEYAGGIQETQYF. The CDR3 DNA follows: TGTGCCATCAGTGAGTACGCGGGGGGCATCCAAGAGACCCAGTACTTC.

The rearrangement uses TRBV5-5 and TRBJ1-1; 9 positions match TRBD1. Germline V gene sequence: CDR1 SGHKS, CDR2 YYEKEE (reference sequence). V lost 7 bases and J lost 3; bases outside the gene matches: 7. The CDR3 consists of 14 residues. The CDR3 DNA sequence: TGTGCCAGCGGGACCGACAGGGGGTACACTGAAGCTTTCTTT. This translates into CASGTDRGYTEAFF.

The chain recombines TRBV2 with TRBJ2-3, with 8 bases identical to TRBD1. The CDR3 sequence is 14 residues long. J gave up 2 bases and V 7 bases, and 5 bases lay outside the gene matches. Germline V gives CDR1 SNHLY, CDR2 FYNNEI. The DNA of the CDR3 is TGTGCCAGCATGGTCAGGGGGCCCACAGATACGCAGTATTTT. Translation gives CASMVRGPTDTQYF.

V is TRBV19 and J is TRBJ2-3; either TRBD1 or TRBD2 may fit D (5 bases each). CDR1 is LNHDA and CDR2 is SQIVND in the germline V gene (reference sequence). The CDR3 is 18 residues long. Trimming stripped 0 bases from V and 3 bases from J, with 19 bases between. The CDR3 region is CASSIEGPGRSWTDTQYF. The CDR3 nucleotides are TGTGCCAGTAGTATAGAAGGCCCGGGGCGGAGCTGGACAGATACGCAGTATTTT.

In DNA, the CDR3 is TGCAGCGCCACCCCTAGCGAAGCAGATACGCAGTATTTT. Its protein product is CSATPSEADTQYF. The chain links TRBV29-1 to TRBJ2-3; D possibly corresponds to TRBD2 (6 bases). The CDR3 is 13 residues long. V was shortened by 7 bases and J by 4 bases, with 15 bases between the two germline ends. Germline loops: CDR1 SQVTM, CDR2 ANQGSEA.

The V gene is TRBV5-1, the J gene TRBJ1-6; 11 bases line up with TRBD1. The CDR3 runs to 17 residues. Trimming cost V 3 bases and J 5 bases; bases outside gene matches: 7. The germline CDR1 and CDR2 sequences are SGHRS and YFSETQ. CDR3 sequence: CASSSGQGALDNSPLHF. CDR3 in DNA: TGCGCCAGCAGCTCCGGACAGGGGGCATTAGATAATTCACCCCTCCACTTT.

This chain links TRBV6-5 with TRBJ2-2; 7 bases align to TRBD1. The CDR3 runs 14 residues. Germline CDR1 is MNHEY and CDR2 is SVGAGI. Trimming took 0 bases from V and 6 from J; bases not matched to a gene: 1. The CDR3 coding sequence is TGTGCCAGCAGTTACTCGACAGGGCCCGGGGAGCTGTTTTTT. Protein: CASSYSTGPGELFF.

The V and J genes are TRBV19 and TRBJ1-5; D is unclear. This CDR3 contains 14 residues. In germline, CDR1 is LNHDA, CDR2 SQIVND (reference sequence). V gave up 4 bases and J gave up 0 bases, with 7 bases separating them. The CDR3 nucleotides read TGTGCCAGTAGTACAGGTGCTAGCAATCAGCCCCAGCATTTT. Protein sequence: CASSTGASNQPQHF. The full variable domain, in which reference TRBV19 and TRBJ1-5 provide the parts outside the CDR3, is DGGITQSPKYLFRKEGQNVTLSCEQNLNHDAMYWYRQDPGQGLRLIYYSQIVNDFQKGDIAEGYSVSREKKESFPLTVTSAQKNPTAFYLCASSTGASNQPQHFGDGTRLSIL.

J is TRBJ2-7 and V is TRBV7-8; D gene unclear. This CDR3 spans 13 amino acids. V shed 6 bases and J shed 5 bases, with 14 bases lying between them. Germline assignment: CDR1 SGHVS and CDR2 FQNEAQ. The CDR3 region has the DNA TGTGCCAGCAGTTACTCGCTCCCCCACGAGCAGTACTTC. Translation: CASSYSLPHEQYF.

This clone was seen just once. The gene calls are TRBV6-4 and TRBJ2-1, with D unclear. In germline, CDR1 is MRHNA, CDR2 SNTAGT. CDR3 size: 15 residues. V was pared by 3 bases and J by 3 bases, with 12 bases between. CDR3 sequence reads: CASSEETGFYNEQFF. Here the CDR3 DNA reads TGTGCCAGCAGTGAAGAGACTGGCTTCTACAATGAGCAGTTCTTC.

The J gene is TRBJ2-1, the V gene TRBV27; 10 bases line up with TRBD2. CDR1 and CDR2 from the germline V gene are MNHEY and SMNVEV (reference sequence). The CDR3 is made up of 15 amino acids. With V trimmed by 4 bases and J by 7 bases, 7 bases remained unmatched. CDR3 nucleotides: TGTGCCAGCAGTTGGGGGGCTAGCGGGAGTAATGAGCAGTTCTTC. Its translation: CASSWGASGSNEQFF.

CDR3 residues: CAWSVIAGAPGELFF. CDR3 DNA sequence: TGTGCCTGGAGTGTGATAGCGGGAGCCCCCGGGGAGCTGTTTTTT. The rearrangement uses TRBV30 and TRBJ2-2; TRBD2 matches 9 bases. Trimming at V came to 0 bases and at J to 6 bases, leaving 5 bases not matched to a gene. The CDR3 is made up of 15 amino acids. CDR1 is GTSNPN and CDR2 is SVGIG in the germline V gene (reference sequence).

The chain is built from TRBV19 and TRBJ2-3; 10 bases match TRBD2. The trim removed 3 bases at V and 4 bases at J, leaving 13 bases unmatched. The CDR3 sequence is 18 residues long. The germline gives CDR1 LNHDA, CDR2 SQIVND (reference sequence). CDR3 coding DNA: TGTGCCAGTAGTATCGCTGCTAGCGGGAGATGGTTCGCAGATACGCAGTATTTT. This translates into CASSIAASGRWFADTQYF.

The genes are TRBV15 and TRBJ2-7; D ambiguous. Trimming took off 0 bases at V and 3 bases at J, with 6 bases between the two ends. The CDR3 runs 13 residues. In germline, CDR1 is LNHNV, CDR2 YYDKDF (reference sequence). The CDR3 nucleotides are TGTGCCACCAGCAGAGAGAAGGGCTACGAGCAGTACTTC. It specifies CATSREKGYEQYF.

The V call is TRBV7-9, the J call TRBJ1-6; 9 nucleotides match TRBD1. Germline V CDR1 and CDR2: SEHNR, FQNEAQ (reference sequence). With 8 bases clipped from V and 7 bases from J, the junction kept 12 bases outside the gene matches. This CDR3 has 16 residues. The CDR3 here is CASLIVPGQGNSPLHF. The CDR3 coding sequence is TGTGCCAGCCTAATAGTCCCGGGACAGGGAAATTCACCCCTCCACTTT.

This rearrangement joins TRBV21-1 to TRBJ2-7; the table's D call TRBD2 went unverified against the DNA. TRBV21-1 counts as a pseudogene. The CDR3 has 20 amino acids. The CDR3 here is CASSKLSGLAGGPNFYEQYF. CDR3 DNA sequence: TGTGCCAGCAGCAAACTAAGTGGTCTAGCGGGAGGGCCTAATTTCTACGAGCAGTACTTC.

CDR3 in amino acids: CASSIGTNGYTF. CDR3 bases: TGTGCCAGTAGTATCGGGACAAATGGCTACACCTTC. This rearrangement joins TRBV19 to TRBJ1-2, with a weak D call TRBD1 (6 bases). Trimming removed 3 bases from V and 6 bases from J, with 8 bases in between. Germline V gene lookup returns CDR1 LNHDA and CDR2 SQIVND (reference sequence). CDR3 length: 12 residues.

The rearrangement uses TRBV4-1 and TRBJ2-7; D unclear. The germline V gene encodes CDR1 MGHRA and CDR2 YSYEKL. V was cut by 0 bases and J by 3 bases, with 15 bases left in between. This CDR3 is built from 16 residues. CDR3 nucleotides: TGCGCCAGCAGCCAAGATGACCTGACCAACTACTACGAGCAGTACTTC. Its protein product is CASSQDDLTNYYEQYF.